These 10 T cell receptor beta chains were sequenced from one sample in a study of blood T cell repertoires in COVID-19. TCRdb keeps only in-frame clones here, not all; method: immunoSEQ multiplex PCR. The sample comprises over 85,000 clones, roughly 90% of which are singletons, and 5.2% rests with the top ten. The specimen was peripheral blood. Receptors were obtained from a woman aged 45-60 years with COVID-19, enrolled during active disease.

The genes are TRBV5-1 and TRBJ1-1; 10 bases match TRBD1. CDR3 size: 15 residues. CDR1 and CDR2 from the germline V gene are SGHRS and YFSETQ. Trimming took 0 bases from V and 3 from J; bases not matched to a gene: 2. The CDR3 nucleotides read TGCGCCAGCAGCTTGGCGGGACAGGGGTACACTGAAGCTTTCTTT. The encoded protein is CASSLAGQGYTEAFF.

The CDR3 sequence: CASSQGGRGQGWDIQYF. CDR3 sequence (DNA): TGTGCCAGCAGCCAAGGGGGCAGGGGGCAGGGATGGGACATTCAGTACTTC. V usage is TRBV4-2 and J usage is TRBJ2-4; 8 bases align to TRBD1. Trimming took 1 base from V and 8 from J; bases not matched to a gene: 13. This CDR3 contains 17 residues. Per the germline V gene, CDR1 is LGHNA and CDR2 is YNFKEQ.

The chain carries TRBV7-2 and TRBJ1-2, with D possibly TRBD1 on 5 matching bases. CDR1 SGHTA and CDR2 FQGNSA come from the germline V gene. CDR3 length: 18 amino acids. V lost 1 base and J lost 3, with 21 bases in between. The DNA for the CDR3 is TGTGCCAGCAGCTTAGAATGGGACTTGGGGACCTTCTACTATGGCTACACCTTC. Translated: CASSLEWDLGTFYYGYTF.

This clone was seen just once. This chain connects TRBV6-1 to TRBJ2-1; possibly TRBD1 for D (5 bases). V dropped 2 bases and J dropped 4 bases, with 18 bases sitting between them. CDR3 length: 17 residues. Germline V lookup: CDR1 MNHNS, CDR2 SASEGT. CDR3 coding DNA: TGTGCCAGCAGTGAAATTAGGTGGGTAGGGGAATACAATGAGCAGTTCTTC. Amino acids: CASSEIRWVGEYNEQFF.

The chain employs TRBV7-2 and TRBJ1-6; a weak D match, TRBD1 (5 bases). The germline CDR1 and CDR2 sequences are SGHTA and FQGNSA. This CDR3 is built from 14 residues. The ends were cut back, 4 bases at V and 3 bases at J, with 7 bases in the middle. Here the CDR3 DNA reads TGTGCCAGCAGCTCGACAGACTATAATTCACCCCTCCACTTT. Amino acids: CASSSTDYNSPLHF.

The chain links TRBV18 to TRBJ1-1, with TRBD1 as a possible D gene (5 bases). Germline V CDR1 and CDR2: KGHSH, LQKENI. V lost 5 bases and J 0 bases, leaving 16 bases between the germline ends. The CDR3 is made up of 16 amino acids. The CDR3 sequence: CASSSSDSLLNTEAFF. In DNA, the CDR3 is TGTGCCAGCTCATCTTCCGACAGTCTCCTGAACACTGAAGCTTTCTTT.

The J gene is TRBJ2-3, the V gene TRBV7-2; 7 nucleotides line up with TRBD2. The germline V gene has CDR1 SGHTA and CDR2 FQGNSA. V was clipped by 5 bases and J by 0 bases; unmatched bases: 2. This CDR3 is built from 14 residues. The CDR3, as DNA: TGTGCCAGCAGCCCGGGAGGAAGCACAGATACGCAGTATTTT. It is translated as CASSPGGSTDTQYF. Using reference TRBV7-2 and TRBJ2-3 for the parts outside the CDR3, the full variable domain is GAGVSQSPSNKVTEKGKDVELRCDPISGHTALYWYRQSLGQGLEFLIYFQGNSAPDKSGLPSDRFSAERTGGSVSTLTIQRTQQEDSAVYLCASSPGGSTDTQYFGPGTRLTVL.

The CDR3 here is CASSSAGGLGQETQYF. CDR3 DNA sequence: TGTGCCAGCAGCTCGGCGGGGGGGCTTGGGCAGGAGACCCAGTACTTC. The chain combines TRBV7-2 with TRBJ2-5; 9 bases fit TRBD2. Germline loops: CDR1 SGHTA, CDR2 FQGNSA. This CDR3 is built from 16 residues. J lost 5 bases, V lost 4 bases, and 11 bases had no gene match.

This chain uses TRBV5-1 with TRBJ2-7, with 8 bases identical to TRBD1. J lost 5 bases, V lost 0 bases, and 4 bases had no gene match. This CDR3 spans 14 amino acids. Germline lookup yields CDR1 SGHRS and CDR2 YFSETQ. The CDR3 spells CASSLGQGFDEQYF. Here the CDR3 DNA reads TGCGCCAGCAGCTTGGGACAGGGGTTCGACGAGCAGTACTTC.

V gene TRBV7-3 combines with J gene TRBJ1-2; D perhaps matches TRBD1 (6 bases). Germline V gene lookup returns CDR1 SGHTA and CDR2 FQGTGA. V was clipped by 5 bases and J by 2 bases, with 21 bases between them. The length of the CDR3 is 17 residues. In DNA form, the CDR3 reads TGTGCCAGCAGCCCTAAGCCTCGGGACATATCGAACTATGGCTACACCTTC. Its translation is CASSPKPRDISNYGYTF.